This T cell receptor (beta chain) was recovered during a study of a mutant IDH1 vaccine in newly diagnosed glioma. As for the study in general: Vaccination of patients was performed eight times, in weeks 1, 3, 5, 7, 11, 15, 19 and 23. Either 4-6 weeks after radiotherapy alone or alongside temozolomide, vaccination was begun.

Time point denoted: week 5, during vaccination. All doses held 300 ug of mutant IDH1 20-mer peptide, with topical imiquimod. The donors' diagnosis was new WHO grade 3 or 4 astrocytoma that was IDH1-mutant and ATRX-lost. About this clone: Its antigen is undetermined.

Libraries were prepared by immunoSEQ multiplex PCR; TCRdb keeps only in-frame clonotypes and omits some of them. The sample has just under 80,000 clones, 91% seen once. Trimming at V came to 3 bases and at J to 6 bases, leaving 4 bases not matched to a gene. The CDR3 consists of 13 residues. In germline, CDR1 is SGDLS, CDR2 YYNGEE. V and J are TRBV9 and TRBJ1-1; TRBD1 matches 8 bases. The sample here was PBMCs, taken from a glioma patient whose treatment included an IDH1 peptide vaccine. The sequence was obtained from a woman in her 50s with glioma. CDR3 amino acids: CASSEGQAPEAFF. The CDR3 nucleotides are TGTGCCAGCAGCGAGGGACAGGCTCCTGAAGCTTTCTTT.